The T cell receptor (beta chain) under discussion was sequenced for a study of cytomegalovirus exposure and HLA in healthy donors. Broader study findings: It was assumed in the presence/absence analyses that sequencing depth was roughly uniform across donors. Reportedly, TCR beta sequences accurately predicted HLA-A and HLA-B alleles in most subjects.

About this clone itself: Its matching antigen is unknown.

Primers for the PCR totalled 60 Vbeta and 13 Jbeta. Authors' data handling: Later, an analysis found around 80 million unique TCR beta chains, and about 10 million of these were shared. Sequencing was performed with immunoSEQ multiplex PCR; in TCRdb, only in-frame clones are kept and a portion is missing. The V and J calls and clone size are taken from that table; D and trimming were inferred from the DNA. The sample holds fewer than 60,000 clones, around 72% seen once. The specimen sequenced was PBMCs. The TCR comes from a woman between 50 and 59 years old in good health and CMV-seropositive.

This chain's CDR3 is CASSPDSSNQPQHF. CDR3 nucleotides: TGTGCCAGCAGCCCCGACAGTAGCAATCAGCCCCAGCATTTT. V usage is TRBV2 and J usage is TRBJ1-5, with TRBD1 as a possible D gene (5 bases). The CDR3 runs to 14 residues. Germline loops: CDR1 SNHLY, CDR2 FYNNEI. Trimming pared 6 bases from V and 0 bases from J, leaving 9 bases between.